This T cell receptor beta chain originates from a study of blood T cell repertoires in COVID-19. CDR3 length equals 17 residues. Germline CDR1 reads MNHEY; CDR2 reads SVGEGT. V was pared by 0 bases and J by 0 bases, with 1 base of the junction left unmatched. Methods used by the authors: The assay estimated nucleated cells by amplifying reference gene primers. This table comes from immunoSEQ multiplex PCR, and its TCRdb copy is limited to in-frame clones, with some not included. Clone size and the V and J calls come from that table; the DNA yielded D and trimming. The data contain around 250,000 clones, roughly 90% of them singletons.

This chain uses TRBV6-2 or TRBV6-3 with TRBJ2-2, with 10 bases lining up with TRBD2. Sequencing was performed on peripheral blood. The clonotype originates from a woman aged 60 to 75 with COVID-19, enrolled during active disease. The CDR3 bases are TGTGCCAGCAGTTACTCGCTAGCGGGGGCGAACACCGGGGAGCTGTTTTTT. It codes for CASSYSLAGANTGELFF.